These T cell receptor beta chains were read from a single sample in a study of cytomegalovirus exposure and HLA in healthy donors. This table comes from immunoSEQ multiplex PCR, and its TCRdb copy is limited to in-frame clones, with some not included. The data hold fewer than 150,000 clones, with around nine tenths observed a single time. Sequenced sample: PBMCs. The receptors here all came from a man aged 18 to 30 in good health and CMV-seropositive. Each CDR3 is given without its conserved first and last residue. Clone size, where shown, is once, few, many, or a class for clones that have expanded.

V: TRBV19
size: -
J: TRBJ1-5
CDR3: ASRAVNSNQPQH

V: TRBV4-1
size: -
J: TRBJ2-1
CDR3: ASSQDRDWTNNEQF

V: TRBV18
size: -
J: TRBJ2-7
CDR3: ASSPRFSVVEY

V: TRBV5-1
size: -
J: TRBJ2-5
CDR3: ASSLDQYQETQY

V: TRBV15
size: -
J: TRBJ1-1
CDR3: ATSRETGWNTEAF

V: TRBV28
size: -
J: TRBJ2-7
CDR3: ASSQWDRGLDEQY

V: TRBV6-1
size: -
J: TRBJ2-5
CDR3: ASSVEGLARETQY

V: TRBV10-3
size: -
J: TRBJ1-2
CDR3: AISEGTHSANYGYT

V: TRBV6-4
size: once
J: TRBJ2-3
CDR3: ASSSDTDTDTQY

V: TRBV30
size: -
J: TRBJ2-7
CDR3: AWSVGLASGEQY

V: TRBV2
size: -
J: TRBJ2-2
CDR3: ASRGGTGELF

V: TRBV19
size: once
J: TRBJ2-3
CDR3: ASTSGDMSTDTQY

V: TRBV19
size: -
J: TRBJ2-2
CDR3: ARSGIQNTGELF

V: TRBV11-2
size: -
J: TRBJ1-1
CDR3: ASSTGTGAKEAF

V: TRBV6-6
size: -
J: TRBJ2-1
CDR3: ASSFLRDNEQF

V: TRBV5-1
size: once
J: TRBJ1-1
CDR3: ASSLTGGSAEAF

V: TRBV11-3
size: -
J: TRBJ2-7
CDR3: ASSLRRLTGGSYEQY

V: TRBV5-4
size: -
J: TRBJ2-2
CDR3: ASSLARGQGNTGELF

V: TRBV4-1
size: -
J: TRBJ1-2
CDR3: ASSQVPSESYGYT

V: TRBV11-2
size: -
J: TRBJ2-1
CDR3: ASSGGRGSWNEQF

V: TRBV10-1
size: -
J: TRBJ2-7
CDR3: ASSEGPGLALSEQY

V: TRBV6-6
size: -
J: TRBJ1-6
CDR3: ASNGVAYNSPLH

V: TRBV10-3
size: few
J: TRBJ2-3
CDR3: AISDYTDTQY

V: TRBV10-1
size: -
J: TRBJ1-4
CDR3: ASSPAMGTGEKLF

V: TRBV9
size: -
J: TRBJ1-2
CDR3: ASSVVGAPRGGYT

V: TRBV5-6
size: -
J: TRBJ2-1
CDR3: ASSSVRDRLYNEQF

V: TRBV28
size: -
J: TRBJ2-7
CDR3: ASTIGTSGSTYEQY

V: TRBV15
size: -
J: TRBJ2-7
CDR3: ATSSQQTVNAYEQY

V: TRBV7-9
size: -
J: TRBJ2-4
CDR3: ASSLDSIQY

V: TRBV5-6
size: -
J: TRBJ2-1
CDR3: ASSPRVGSYNEQF

V: TRBV4-2
size: -
J: TRBJ1-2
CDR3: ASSQDRGNYGYT

V: TRBV9
size: -
J: TRBJ2-7
CDR3: ASSVYWWRREQY

V: TRBV5-5
size: -
J: TRBJ1-2
CDR3: ASSFVDRGRVGYT

V: TRBV6-5
size: -
J: TRBJ1-2
CDR3: ASSYSPSSGYGYT

V: TRBV12-2
size: -
J: TRBJ2-3
CDR3: ASRSPRTSVTDTQY

V: TRBV19
size: -
J: TRBJ2-3
CDR3: ASSTRVGTGTDTQY

V: TRBV5-6
size: once
J: TRBJ2-1
CDR3: ASSLAANEQF

V: TRBV7-6
size: -
J: TRBJ2-7
CDR3: ASSTGNWVFSSREQY

V: TRBV6-1
size: -
J: TRBJ2-3
CDR3: ASSEGRGYPSRDTQY

V: TRBV5-4
size: -
J: TRBJ1-1
CDR3: ASSPDRTPWQAF

V: TRBV6-5
size: -
J: TRBJ1-1
CDR3: ASSYSPGNTEAF

V: TRBV5-1
size: -
J: TRBJ2-6
CDR3: ASSFGTGYSGANVLT

V: TRBV5-1
size: -
J: TRBJ2-7
CDR3: ASSFISVSYEQY

V: TRBV9
size: -
J: TRBJ1-2
CDR3: ASSLDSGNYGYT

V: TRBV2
size: -
J: TRBJ2-1
CDR3: ASRDSVGEQF

V: TRBV11-2
size: -
J: TRBJ2-5
CDR3: ASSGRWETQY

V: TRBV4-1
size: -
J: TRBJ1-2
CDR3: ASSQLTGTYGYT

V: TRBV18
size: -
J: TRBJ2-1
CDR3: ASSPRNPEGGDNEQF

V: TRBV7-2
size: -
J: TRBJ1-2
CDR3: ASSLVQTKGYT

V: TRBV5-1
size: once
J: TRBJ2-7
CDR3: ASKHSGGAYEQY

V: TRBV7-7
size: few
J: TRBJ1-2
CDR3: ASNTSGTVYGYT

V: TRBV6-5
size: -
J: TRBJ2-7
CDR3: ASSYGGGRSSYEQY

V: TRBV7-9
size: -
J: TRBJ2-4
CDR3: ASSETGTIKNIQY

V: TRBV6-1
size: -
J: TRBJ1-2
CDR3: ASSEATVYGYT

V: TRBV6-1
size: -
J: TRBJ2-2
CDR3: AGSRGPKNTGELF